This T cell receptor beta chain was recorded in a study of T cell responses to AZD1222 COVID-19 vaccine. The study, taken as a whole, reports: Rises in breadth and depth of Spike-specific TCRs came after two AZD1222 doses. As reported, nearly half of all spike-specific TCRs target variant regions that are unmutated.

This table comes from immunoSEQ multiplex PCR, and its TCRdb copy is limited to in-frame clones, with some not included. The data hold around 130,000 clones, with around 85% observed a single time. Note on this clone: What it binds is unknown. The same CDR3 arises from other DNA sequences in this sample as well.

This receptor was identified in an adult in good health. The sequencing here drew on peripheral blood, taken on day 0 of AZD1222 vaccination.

The CDR3 sequence: CASSRDSNEKLFF. The CDR3 region has the DNA TGTGCCAGCAGTAGGGACTCTAATGAAAAACTGTTTTTT. This chain uses TRBV6-5 with TRBJ1-4; weak D call: TRBD1 (5 bases). This CDR3 comprises 13 residues. The germline gives CDR1 MNHEY, CDR2 SVGAGI. The V and J ends lost 5 bases and 3 bases respectively, with 7 bases between them.